These 32 T cell receptor beta chains were all obtained from the same sample, sequenced in a study of identical twins. MiXCR was run by TCRdb on the 5' RACE reads, yielding one entry per CDR3 protein. The table includes just under 650,000 distinct CDR3 sequences, 7.1% detected once. These data were likewise used in another study, on yellow fever vaccine responses in identical twins.

What was sequenced was PBMCs. Every receptor here comes from a woman between 18 and 30 years old in good health.

The chain is built from TRBV12-3 or TRBV12-4 and TRBJ2-5; 11 bases map to TRBD2. The CDR3 runs 16 residues. J gave up 3 bases and V 4 bases, and 7 bases lay outside the gene matches. CDR3 coding DNA: TGTGCCAGCAGTTCCATCCCTAGCGGGGGGAAAGAGACCCAGTACTTC. It encodes CASSSIPSGGKETQYF.

The chain has TRBV7-7 and TRBJ2-7; unclear D gene. The CDR3 runs 15 residues. The germline V gene encodes CDR1 SSHAT and CDR2 FNYEAQ (reference sequence). Trimming removed 1 base from V and 0 bases from J, with 10 bases in between. The CDR3 DNA reads TGTGCCAGCAGCTTAGTTGCAGGTAGCTCCTACGAGCAGTACGTC. Its translation: CASSLVAGSSYEQYV.

Ten or more counts support this clonotype. The chain carries TRBV27 and TRBJ2-5, with 8 bases aligning to TRBD1. V trimming: 4 bases; J trimming: 2 bases; junction bases outside the gene matches: 9. Per the germline V gene, CDR1 is MNHEY and CDR2 is SMNVEV (reference sequence). This CDR3 comprises 16 residues. The CDR3 spells CASSSYRGKGQETQYF. The CDR3 nucleotides read TGTGCCAGCAGTTCTTACAGGGGGAAAGGGCAAGAGACCCAGTACTTC.

This clonotype has ten or more counts. The J gene is TRBJ1-2, the V gene TRBV3-1; possible D gene TRBD1, 6 bases. This CDR3 is 15 amino acids long. Trimming left V 1 base short and J 4 bases short, with 13 bases between. In germline, CDR1 is LGHDT, CDR2 YNNKEL (reference sequence). CDR3 loop: CASSQAWAGAYGYTF. The CDR3 DNA reads TGTGCCAGCAGCCAAGCTTGGGCAGGGGCCTATGGCTACACCTTC.

V usage is TRBV28 and J usage is TRBJ1-5; D uncertain. This CDR3 spans 14 amino acids. Per the germline V gene, CDR1 is MDHEN and CDR2 is SYDVKM. Between the trimmed V and J ends, which lost 3 bases and 3 bases, there was a span of 9 bases. The CDR3 bases are TGTGCCAGCAGTTTCAGGCTCCTCAATCAGCCCCAGCATTTT. This codes for CASSFRLLNQPQHF.

Many counts were recorded for this clonotype. The chain employs TRBV11-2 and TRBJ1-6; TRBD1 might be the D (6 bases). The germline V gene has CDR1 SGHAT and CDR2 FQNNGV. The V and J ends lost 1 base and 6 bases respectively, with 10 bases between them. CDR3 length: 15 residues. This CDR3 reads CASSLAGAGNSPLHF. The CDR3 DNA is TGTGCCAGCAGCTTAGCAGGGGCCGGTAATTCACCCCTCCACTTT.

The rearrangement joins TRBV12-3 or TRBV12-4 to TRBJ2-3; D not certain. The CDR3 runs to 11 residues. Trimming left V 6 bases short and J 8 bases short, with 9 bases between. CDR3 sequence reads: CASRWGSTQYF. DNA of the CDR3: TGTGCCAGCAGGTGGGGTAGTACGCAGTATTTT.

The rearrangement uses TRBV24-1 and TRBJ2-5, with 8 nucleotides matching TRBD1. With V trimmed by 9 bases and J by 4 bases, 12 bases remained unmatched. The CDR3 is 15 amino acids. The germline CDR1 and CDR2 sequences are KGHDR and SFDVKD. CDR3 DNA sequence: TGTGCCACCTCCAGGGCCGGGACAGGAGGAGAGACCCAGTACTTC. It codes for CATSRAGTGGETQYF.

This clonotype was seen a few times. The chain uses TRBV4-1 and TRBJ2-1; 7 bases map to TRBD1. Germline CDR1 and CDR2: MGHRA and YSYEKL. The junction had 3 bases not matched to a gene; V was cut back by 3 bases and J by 7 bases. This CDR3 comprises 13 residues. This chain's CDR3 is CASSHGQDNEQFF. The CDR3 DNA reads TGCGCCAGCAGCCACGGACAGGATAATGAGCAGTTCTTC.

The CDR3 here is CASSPVVEPQHF. As DNA, the CDR3 is TGTGCCAGCAGCCCTGTCGTGGAGCCCCAGCATTTT. The rearrangement joins TRBV12-3 or TRBV12-4 to TRBJ1-5; D gene ambiguous. With 6 bases removed from V and 8 bases from J, the gap between germline ends came to 11 bases. The CDR3 sequence is 12 residues long.

This clonotype was counted only a few times. The chain links TRBV5-1 to TRBJ2-3; 8 bases map to TRBD1. This CDR3 has 18 amino acids. The V and J ends lost 4 bases and 2 bases, in that order; junction bases with no gene match: 15. Germline lookup yields CDR1 SGHRS and CDR2 YFSETQ. DNA for the CDR3: TGCGCCAGCAGCAGAACCGGGACAGGTGTCAAGAACACAGATACGCAGTATTTT. This translates into CASSRTGTGVKNTDTQYF.

The rearrangement uses TRBV13 and TRBJ2-3; D remains unclear. The CDR3 consists of 15 residues. Trimming stripped 5 bases from V and 1 base from J, with 13 bases between. Germline assignment: CDR1 PRHDT and CDR2 FYEKMQ (reference sequence). In nucleotides, the CDR3 is TGTGCCAGCAGCCCTGTCTCGGTCGGCACAGATACGCAGTATTTT. Encoded protein: CASSPVSVGTDTQYF.

J is TRBJ2-3 and V is TRBV28; D is uncertain. This CDR3 has 11 residues. The germline V gene has CDR1 MDHEN and CDR2 SYDVKM. The CDR3 nucleotides are TGTGCAACCACCAGAGGAGATACGCAGTATTTT. It yields the protein CATTRGDTQYF.

Only a few counts were recorded for this clonotype. The chain is built from TRBV7-8 and TRBJ1-4, with 10 bases aligning to TRBD1. V gave up 2 bases and J gave up 6 bases; unmatched junction bases: 3. Germline CDR1 SGHVS, CDR2 FQNEAQ. This CDR3 has 15 residues. CDR3 sequence reads: CASSLSGTGDEKLFF. The CDR3 DNA reads TGTGCCAGCAGCTTATCCGGGACAGGGGATGAAAAACTGTTTTTT.

Many counts were recorded for this clonotype. The CDR3 coding sequence is TGTGCCAGCAGCATTGCCAGGGTCCGGGACAGAAAAGAGACCCAGTACTTC. Amino acids: CASSIARVRDRKETQYF. The chain has TRBV7-9 and TRBJ2-5, with 7 bases fitting TRBD1. The CDR3 covers 17 residues. Trimming at V came to 5 bases and at J to 3 bases, leaving 15 bases not matched to a gene. Germline V gene data show CDR1 as SEHNR and CDR2 as FQNEAQ (reference sequence). The full variable domain, with the rest looked up from reference TRBV7-9 and TRBJ2-5, is DTGVSQNPRHKITKRGQNVTFRCDPISEHNRLYWYRQTLGQGPEFLTYFQNEAQLEKSRLLSDRFSAERPKGSFSTLEIQRTEQGDSAMYLCASSIARVRDRKETQYFGPGTRLLVL.

The rearrangement links TRBV10-3 to TRBJ2-1; a weak D match, TRBD2 (5 bases). Germline V gene data show CDR1 as ENHRY and CDR2 as SYGVKD. The CDR3 has 12 amino acids. V lost 8 bases and J 7 bases, leaving 12 bases between the germline ends. The CDR3 region has the DNA TGTGCCATCTCACTACGCGGGAATGAGCAGTTCTTC. Its protein is CAISLRGNEQFF.

This clonotype was counted many times. The rearrangement links TRBV24-1 to TRBJ2-1; D call uncertain. The CDR3 has 13 residues. Germline V gene lookup returns CDR1 KGHDR and CDR2 SFDVKD. Trimming pared 3 bases from V and 1 base from J, leaving 3 bases between. Here the CDR3 DNA reads TGTGCCACCAGTGATGTGTCCTACAATGAGCAGTTCTTC. It is translated as CATSDVSYNEQFF.

This rearrangement joins TRBV7-2 to TRBJ1-1, with 7 bases identical to TRBD1. The ends lost 2 bases at V and 0 bases at J; junction bases unmatched: 3. The CDR3 spans 15 residues. Germline CDR1 reads SGHTA; CDR2 reads FQGNSA. The CDR3 spells CASSLRTGVNTEAFF. CDR3 sequence (DNA): TGTGCCAGCAGCTTACGAACAGGGGTGAACACTGAAGCTTTCTTT.

This clonotype was recorded a few times. The chain joins TRBV18 to TRBJ2-5; D call uncertain. The V gene's germline CDR1 is KGHSH and CDR2 LQKENI. This CDR3 is 12 amino acids long. The V gene lost 2 bases and the J gene lost 5 bases, with 6 bases spanning the gap. The CDR3 is CASSPDGETQYF. The DNA for the CDR3 is TGTGCCAGCTCACCAGATGGGGAGACCCAGTACTTC. Complete variable domain (other parts from reference TRBV18 and TRBJ2-5): NAGVMQNPRHLVRRRGQEARLRCSPMKGHSHVYWYRQLPEEGLKFMVYLQKENIIDESGMPKERFSAEFPKEGPSILRIQQVVRGDSAAYFCASSPDGETQYFGPGTRLLVL.

In its sample, this clonotype was seen a few times. The chain uses TRBV5-1 and TRBJ1-2, with 8 nucleotides matching TRBD1. Germline CDR1 reads SGHRS; CDR2 reads YFSETQ. V shed 1 base and J 0 bases; nucleotides not matched to a gene: 11. This CDR3 is built from 18 residues. CDR3 region: CASSLKLAQQGANYGYTF. The CDR3, as DNA: TGCGCCAGCAGCTTGAAGCTTGCCCAACAGGGGGCTAACTATGGCTACACCTTC.

There are many counts of this clonotype. This chain joins TRBV12-3 or TRBV12-4 and TRBJ2-5; a weak D match, TRBD2 (6 bases). Trimming removed 7 bases from V and 2 bases from J, with 23 bases in between. The CDR3 covers 17 residues. The CDR3: CASNPFNAGTAQETQYF. The CDR3 nucleotides read TGTGCCAGCAACCCCTTTAACGCGGGGACCGCACAAGAGACCCAGTACTTC.

This chain links TRBV18 with TRBJ2-2; the match to TRBD1 covers 8 bases. CDR1 is KGHSH and CDR2 is LQKENI in the germline V gene. V was clipped by 6 bases and J by 5 bases; unmatched bases: 8. The CDR3 contains 15 residues. CDR3 sequence: CASSPQGAQTGELFF. CDR3 bases: TGTGCCAGCTCCCCCCAGGGGGCGCAAACCGGGGAGCTGTTTTTT.

This clonotype was seen a few times. The chain uses TRBV7-7 and TRBJ2-7; the D is unclear. Germline CDR1 and CDR2: SSHAT and FNYEAQ (reference sequence). Trimming pared 2 bases from V and 1 base from J, leaving 12 bases between. This CDR3 region has 15 residues. As DNA, the CDR3 is TGTGCCAGCAGCTTAATGTTTAGCCTGTCCTACGAGCAGTACGTC. As protein: CASSLMFSLSYEQYV.

This clonotype occurred many times. The chain is built from TRBV29-1 and TRBJ2-5; perhaps TRBD1 as D (6 bases). The CDR3 totals 12 residues. Trimming shortened V by 5 bases and J by 2 bases, and 9 bases separated the two germline ends. CDR1 is SQVTM, CDR2 ANQGSEA, per germline. The CDR3 reads CSVRTGQETQYF. CDR3 DNA: TGCAGCGTTCGTACAGGGCAAGAGACCCAGTACTTC. Combining the CDR3 with reference TRBV29-1 and TRBJ2-5 gives the whole variable domain SAVISQKPSRDICQRGTSLTIQCQVDSQVTMMFWYRQQPGQSLTLIATANQGSEATYESGFVIDKFPISRPNLTFSTLTVSNMSPEDSSIYLCSVRTGQETQYFGPGTRLLVL.

This clonotype came up many times. The genes are TRBV7-9 and TRBJ1-3; the D is unclear. The CDR3 is 15 amino acids. V dropped 0 bases and J dropped 0 bases, with 6 bases sitting between them. CDR1 SEHNR and CDR2 FQNEAQ come from the germline V gene (reference sequence). The CDR3: CASSLAASSGNTIYF. The CDR3 coding sequence is TGTGCCAGCAGCTTAGCTGCGAGCTCTGGAAACACCATATATTTT.

This clonotype has a count of ten or more. This chain joins TRBV5-1 and TRBJ2-1; D unclear. The CDR3 has 15 amino acids. Trimming took off 0 bases at V and 5 bases at J, with 12 bases between the two ends. Germline V gene lookup returns CDR1 SGHRS and CDR2 YFSETQ. CDR3 sequence reads: CASSLGSSRDNEQFF. DNA of the CDR3: TGCGCCAGCAGCTTGGGTTCCAGTCGGGACAATGAGCAGTTCTTC.

This clonotype showed up just once. V and J are TRBV5-1 and TRBJ2-1; no firm D call. Trimming left V 0 bases short and J 7 bases short, with 14 bases between. Looked up from germline, CDR1 is SGHRS and CDR2 is YFSETQ. The CDR3 length is 15 residues. The CDR3 nucleotides are TGCGCCAGCAGCTTGGTTCTTAGGTATTCAAATGAGCAGTTCTTC. Translated: CASSLVLRYSNEQFF.

This clonotype was recorded many times. The V gene is TRBV12-3 or TRBV12-4, the J gene TRBJ2-5; TRBD2 might be the D (6 bases). V dropped 8 bases and J dropped 2 bases, with 18 bases sitting between them. The CDR3 has 15 residues. Here the CDR3 DNA reads TGTGCCAGCGGAGGGCCAAACCAAGTTCAAGAGACCCAGTACTTC. It specifies CASGGPNQVQETQYF.

This clonotype has more than one count but fewer than ten. This rearrangement joins TRBV4-2 to TRBJ2-2; 10 bases align to TRBD2. Germline-derived CDR1 and CDR2 are LGHNA and YNFKEQ. This CDR3 contains 15 residues. Trimming took 2 bases from V and 6 from J; bases not matched to a gene: 3. The CDR3, as DNA: TGTGCCAGCAGCCAATCTAGCGGGGGCTCCGGGGAGCTGTTTTTT. This sequence encodes CASSQSSGGSGELFF.

This clonotype appeared many times. This rearrangement joins TRBV7-9 to TRBJ2-7; 8 bases match TRBD2. The germline V gene has CDR1 SEHNR and CDR2 FQNEAQ (reference sequence). The CDR3 runs 14 residues. After removal of 6 bases from V and 3 bases from J, the junction contained 7 bases not matched to a gene. CDR3 sequence: CASSSTGTSYEQYF. CDR3 coding DNA: TGTGCCAGCAGTTCCACCGGGACTAGCTACGAGCAGTACTTC.

The chain couples TRBV25-1 to TRBJ2-1; TRBD2 matches at 8 bases. CDR1 is MGHDK, CDR2 SYGVNS, per germline. After removal of 0 bases from V and 15 bases from J, the junction contained 7 bases not matched to a gene. The CDR3 sequence is 13 residues long. Here the CDR3 DNA reads TGTGCCAGCAGTGAATATATTTCTAGCGGGCCGTTCTTC. Translation gives CASSEYISSGPFF.

This clonotype was detected many times. The chain recombines TRBV29-1 with TRBJ2-3; 13 nucleotides align to TRBD2. CDR1 and CDR2 from the germline V gene are SQVTM and ANQGSEA. The CDR3 totals 15 residues. The J segment lost 2 bases and the V segment lost 6 bases, leaving 5 bases of the junction unmatched. CDR3 in amino acids: CSVGTSGAFTDTQYF. Here the CDR3 DNA reads TGCAGCGTAGGGACTAGCGGGGCTTTCACAGATACGCAGTATTTT.